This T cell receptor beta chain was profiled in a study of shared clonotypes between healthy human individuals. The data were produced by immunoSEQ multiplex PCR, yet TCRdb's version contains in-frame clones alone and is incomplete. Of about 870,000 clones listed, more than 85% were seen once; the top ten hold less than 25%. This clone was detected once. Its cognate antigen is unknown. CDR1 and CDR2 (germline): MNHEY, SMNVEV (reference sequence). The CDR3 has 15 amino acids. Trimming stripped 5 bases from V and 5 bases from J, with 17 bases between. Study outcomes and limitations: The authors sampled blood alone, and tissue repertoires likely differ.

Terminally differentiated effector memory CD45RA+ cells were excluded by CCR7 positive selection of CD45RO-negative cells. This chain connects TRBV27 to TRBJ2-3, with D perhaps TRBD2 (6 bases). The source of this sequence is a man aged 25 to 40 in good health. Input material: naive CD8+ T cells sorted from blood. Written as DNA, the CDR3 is TGTGCCAGCAGTCTAACTAGCCGGAGAGGAGATACGCAGTATTTT. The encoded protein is CASSLTSRRGDTQYF.